This entry features one TCR beta chain sequence. Its antigen is unknown. The source of the sample is a study of spatial heterogeneity in lung cancer. The CDR3 length is 13 residues. Looked up from germline, CDR1 is SGDLS and CDR2 is YYNGEE. Between the trimmed V and J ends, which lost 7 bases and 0 bases, there was a span of 10 bases. Study observations and caveats: In tumors, expanded intratumoral alpha and beta TCR counts tracked mutation counts. It was estimated that coverage of tumor T cells reached about 7% for alpha chains and about 13% for beta chains.

As to time point: sample taken at primary tumor resection. The donors were about 72 patients with non-small cell lung cancer that was early-stage and untreated. Without sorting, whole RNA was sequenced from tumor, nontumor lung or frozen PBMC. Each TCR cDNA molecule bore a unique molecular identifier. A single record per CDR3 protein comes from TCRdb applying MiXCR to the 5' RACE reads. The sample lists about 25,000 distinct CDR3 sequences, 8.8% occurring once. The sample here was lung tumor tissue, taken at surgery. This TCR was sampled from a male donor with early-stage non-small cell lung cancer. The chain carries TRBV9 and TRBJ1-1; no clear D gene. In DNA, the CDR3 is TGTGCCAGCGCGGACCGGATGAACACTGAAGCTTTCTTT. This codes for CASADRMNTEAFF.